A selection of T cell receptor beta chains follows, all from one sample in a study of control samples from healthy donors and cancer patients. Repertoires were generated with immunoSEQ multiplex PCR, while TCRdb's copy carries only in-frame clones and drops some. The table includes some 170,000 clones, just over 95% detected once. Sequences were obtained from blood. The origin of the receptors is a young woman in good health. CDR3s include the opening cysteine and the closing phenylalanine or tryptophan. A D gene is named only where the DNA matches it firmly. Part of the rows lack a size; the others show once, few, many or a class for expanded clones.

CDR3 length	J gene	clone size	V gene	D gene	CDR3 DNA	CDR3 protein
11	TRBJ1-1	.	TRBV30	.	TGTGCCTGGAGTGTGGGGACTGAAGCTTTCTTT	CAWSVGTEAFF
15	TRBJ1-6	.	TRBV5-1	.	TGCGCCAGCAGCTTGACGGGGTTGGGAAGGTCACCCCTCCACTTT	CASSLTGLGRSPLHF
16	TRBJ2-1	.	TRBV9	TRBD2	TGTGCCAGCAGCCCCCGGGGAGGACTAGCGGGAGCCGAAAGGGTCTTC	CASSPRGGLAGAERVF
15	TRBJ1-1	.	TRBV28	TRBD1	TGTGCCAGCAGTTTAGGTGGGACAGGGAACACTGAAGCTTTCTTT	CASSLGGTGNTEAFF
14	TRBJ1-6	.	TRBV2	.	TGTGCCAGCTCCCCGGGCAGGGGAAATTCACCCCTCCACTTT	CASSPGRGNSPLHF
15	TRBJ1-3	.	TRBV15	.	TGTGCCACCAGCAGAGTAGGGGGTCCTGGAAACACCATATATTTT	CATSRVGGPGNTIYF
15	TRBJ2-5	.	TRBV6-5	.	TGTGCCAGCAGTTACGGGGGATTGTACCAAGAGACCCAGTACTTC	CASSYGGLYQETQYF
11	TRBJ1-1	.	TRBV19	TRBD1	TGTGCCAGCCTGACAGGGAGCGAAGCTTTCTTT	CASLTGSEAFF
14	TRBJ1-3	once	TRBV30	.	TGTGCCTGGAGCCCAGGGTACTCTGGAAACACCATATATTTT	CAWSPGYSGNTIYF
15	TRBJ2-3	.	TRBV20-1	TRBD2	TGCAGTGCTAGTCGGTTAGCGGGAGCCCTTGATACGCAGTATTTT	CSASRLAGALDTQYF
13	TRBJ2-2	.	TRBV12-3/TRBV12-4	.	TGTGCCAGCAGTCCGACAGCGACCGGGGAGCTGTTTTTT	CASSPTATGELFF
15	TRBJ1-5	.	TRBV6-5	TRBD1	TGTGCCAGCAGTCCTTGGGGACAGCCGTCGGAGCCCCAGCATTTT	CASSPWGQPSEPQHF
14	TRBJ2-5	.	TRBV5-5	.	TGTGCCAGCAGCTTGGTAGGATCGCAAGAGACCCAGTACTTC	CASSLVGSQETQYF